These T cell receptor beta chains were read from a single sample in a study of blood T cell repertoires in COVID-19. Assay used: immunoSEQ multiplex PCR; TCRdb lists only in-frame clones, some missing. The sample carries about 120,000 clones, approximately 85% recorded once. The sequenced material came from peripheral blood. These receptors were collected from an elderly man with acute or convalescent COVID-19. The CDR3 runs from the conserved cysteine through the conserved F or W. A D gene is named only where the DNA matches it firmly. Size values are once, few and many counts, or a class for expanded clones, and some rows have none.

>NA|TRBJ2-5|TRBV3-1/TRBV3-2|16|TRBD2
TGTGCCAGCAGCCACGGACTAGCGGTTCAAAGAGAGACCCAGTACTTC
CASSHGLAVQRETQYF
>few|TRBJ1-6|TRBV5-1|14|NA
TGCGCCAGCAGCCCAGGGCCGAATAATTCACCCCTCCACTTT
CASSPGPNNSPLHF
>NA|TRBJ1-3|TRBV6-2/TRBV6-3|15|NA
TGTGCCAGCAGTAACGAACCGGGACAATCAAACACCATATATTTT
CASSNEPGQSNTIYF
>NA|TRBJ2-5|TRBV30|12|NA
TGTGCCTGGATACTTATCCCAGGGACCCAGTACTTC
CAWILIPGTQYF
>NA|TRBJ2-7|TRBV5-1|13|NA
TGCGCCAGCAGAGGGATGGGGCGAGACGAGCAGTACTTC
CASRGMGRDEQYF
>NA|TRBJ1-6|TRBV10-3|14|NA
TGTGCCATCAGTGAGTACAGAGATAATTCACCCCTCCACTTT
CAISEYRDNSPLHF
>NA|TRBJ1-5|TRBV3-1/TRBV3-2|19|TRBD1
TGTGCCAGCAGCCGACCTTTACCGGGACAGAACTATAGCAATCAGCCCCAGCATTTT
CASSRPLPGQNYSNQPQHF
>NA|TRBJ2-3|TRBV5-4|14|TRBD2
TGTGCCAGCAGCTCTAGCGGCACCTCAGATACGCAGTATTTT
CASSSSGTSDTQYF
>NA|TRBJ1-2|TRBV14|12|NA
TGTGCCAGCAGCCCGTCTAGCTATGGCTACACCTTC
CASSPSSYGYTF
>few|TRBJ2-5|TRBV11-1|15|TRBD1
TGTGCCAGCAGCTCCCTTACAGGGGCCGGAGAGACCCAGTACTTC
CASSSLTGAGETQYF
>NA|TRBJ1-1|TRBV3-1/TRBV3-2|14|TRBD1
TGTGCCAGCAGCCAAGCTGGGACAGGGTTTGAAGCTTTCTTT
CASSQAGTGFEAFF
>NA|TRBJ1-5|TRBV19|14|NA
TGTGCCAGTAGTCGCAGGGTGAACAATCAGCCCCAGCATTTT
CASSRRVNNQPQHF
>NA|TRBJ2-1|TRBV7-6|16|TRBD1
TGTGCCAGCAGCTCGCCCAGACAGGGGGGGAGCGATGAGCAGTTCTTC
CASSSPRQGGSDEQFF
>NA|TRBJ1-1|TRBV10-3|12|NA
TGTGCCATCAGTGAGGGGGGGGTTCTGGCTTTCTTT
CAISEGGVLAFF
>NA|TRBJ1-1|TRBV7-2|15|TRBD1
TGTGCCAGCAGGGATACACAGGGGGCATTTACTGAAGCTTTCTTT
CASRDTQGAFTEAFF
>NA|TRBJ1-5|TRBV12-3/TRBV12-4|13|NA
TGTGCCAGCAGTCGACAGGGCAATCAGCCCCAGCATTTT
CASSRQGNQPQHF
>once|TRBJ1-2|TRBV6-5|15|NA
TGTGCCAGCAGTTACGAGGCAGCAACTAACTATGGCTACACCTTC
CASSYEAATNYGYTF
>NA|TRBJ2-1|TRBV5-1|17|TRBD2
TGCGCCAGCAGCATTAGCGGGGGGGCATTAATGCACAATGAGCAGTTCTTC
CASSISGGALMHNEQFF
>NA|TRBJ2-5|TRBV15|13|NA
TGTGCCACCAGCAGAGATCCAGGGGAGACCCAGTACTTC
CATSRDPGETQYF
>NA|TRBJ1-1|TRBV5-1|15|TRBD1
TGCGCCAGCAGCTGGGGACAGGCGCTGAACACTGAAGCTTTCTTT
CASSWGQALNTEAFF
>NA|TRBJ1-2|TRBV5-1|14|NA
TGCGCCAGCAGCTTGGCAGGAGAGGGCTATGGCTACACCTTC
CASSLAGEGYGYTF
>NA|TRBJ1-1|TRBV12-3/TRBV12-4|11|NA
TGTGCCAGCAGTTCCAGGGGTGAAGCTTTCTTT
CASSSRGEAFF
>NA|TRBJ2-1|TRBV7-2|16|TRBD2
TGTGCCAGCAGCTTAGCGCGTGGACTAGCGAGGAATGAGCAGTTCTTC
CASSLARGLARNEQFF
>once|TRBJ2-2|TRBV15|19|NA
TGTGCCACCAGCAGAGGGGTCGCGGGGCCCCCGCTCTACACCGGGGAGCTGTTTTTT
CATSRGVAGPPLYTGELFF
>NA|TRBJ2-7|TRBV6-5|13|TRBD2
TGTGCCAGCAGGGCTAGCGGGAGCTACGAGCAGTACTTC
CASRASGSYEQYF
>NA|TRBJ1-6|TRBV29-1|17|NA
TGCAGCGTTGACGGACATAGAAACAGCTCCTATAATTCACCCCTCCACTTT
CSVDGHRNSSYNSPLHF
>NA|TRBJ1-5|TRBV3-1/TRBV3-2|13|NA
TGTGCCAGCAGCCAAGATGGAGGCCAGCCCCAGCATTTT
CASSQDGGQPQHF
>NA|TRBJ1-2|TRBV5-1|13|NA
TGCGCCAGCAGCTTAGAGACAGACTATGGCTACACCTTC
CASSLETDYGYTF
>NA|TRBJ1-6|TRBV5-6|15|TRBD1
TGTGCCAGCAGCACTTCGGGACAGTATAATTCACCCCTCCACTTT
CASSTSGQYNSPLHF
>NA|TRBJ1-2|TRBV6-5|15|NA
TGTGCCAGCAGTTCCCCGCGCGTAGGGGACTATGGCTACACCTTC
CASSSPRVGDYGYTF
>NA|TRBJ1-5|TRBV2|16|TRBD1
TGTGCCAGCAGCGGGACAGGGGGACTAAACAATCAGCCCCAGCATTTT
CASSGTGGLNNQPQHF
>NA|TRBJ2-7|TRBV7-8|14|TRBD2
TGTGCCAGCAGCCTAGCGGGAGGGCCCTACGAGCAGTACTTC
CASSLAGGPYEQYF
>NA|TRBJ2-5|TRBV24-1|16|TRBD1
TGTGCCACCAGTGAACCTAATACAGGGGGCGCCGAGACCCAGTACTTC
CATSEPNTGGAETQYF
>NA|TRBJ2-2|TRBV18|12|NA
TGTGCCAGCTCACCACCCGGTGGGGAGCTGTTTTTT
CASSPPGGELFF
>NA|TRBJ2-1|TRBV9|15|TRBD2
TGTGCCAGCAGCACCTGGGAGGGAAACTACAATGAGCAGTTCTTC
CASSTWEGNYNEQFF
>NA|TRBJ1-1|TRBV18|15|TRBD1
TGTGCCAGCTCAACGGACAGGGGGCCTCCGTCCGAAGCTTTCTTT
CASSTDRGPPSEAFF
>NA|TRBJ2-3|TRBV18|17|NA
TGTGCCAGCTCACCCCTCAGATCCGGGGGTGGGGCAGATACGCAGTATTTT
CASSPLRSGGGADTQYF
>few|TRBJ1-3|TRBV18|14|NA
TGTGCCAGCTCACCACCGGCCTCTGGAAACACCATATATTTT
CASSPPASGNTIYF
>NA|TRBJ2-6|TRBV4-3|16|NA
TGCGCCAGCAGCTATTACAGGGATCCTGGGGCCAACGTCCTGACTTTC
CASSYYRDPGANVLTF
>NA|TRBJ1-1|TRBV28|17|NA
TGTGCCAGCAGTCCCGGGGTGGGTAGGGTATGGAACACTGAAGCTTTCTTT
CASSPGVGRVWNTEAFF
>NA|TRBJ2-3|TRBV7-2|15|TRBD2
TGTGCCAGCAGCCGCGCGCGGGAGGGAATAGATACGCAGTATTTT
CASSRAREGIDTQYF
>NA|TRBJ1-6|TRBV6-2/TRBV6-3|15|NA
TGTGCCAGCAGTACCCAGGGGATCACTAATTCACCCCTCCACTTT
CASSTQGITNSPLHF
>NA|TRBJ1-1|TRBV3-1/TRBV3-2|14|TRBD1
TGTGCCAGCAGCCCTCGGGACAGGGTCGATGAAGCTTTCTTT
CASSPRDRVDEAFF
>NA|TRBJ2-7|TRBV10-3|15|NA
TGTGCCATCAGTCCTTTAACAGGGTTGGGCTACGAGCAGTACTTC
CAISPLTGLGYEQYF
>NA|TRBJ1-2|TRBV3-1/TRBV3-2|15|TRBD1
TGTGCCAGCAGCCTCCCGGGACAGGGCCACTATGGCTACACCTTC
CASSLPGQGHYGYTF
>NA|TRBJ2-4|TRBV28|14|NA
TGTGCCAGCACCCAAACAGGGGCCAAAAACATTCAGTACTTC
CASTQTGAKNIQYF
>NA|TRBJ1-5|TRBV7-7|17|NA
TGTGCTAGCAGCTTGCCGAAATATAGCTATAGCAATCAGCCCCAGCATTTT
CASSLPKYSYSNQPQHF
>NA|TRBJ1-1|TRBV2|13|NA
TGTGCCAGCAATCAGATAATGAACACTGAAGCTTTCTTT
CASNQIMNTEAFF
>NA|TRBJ1-4|TRBV6-5|14|NA
TGTGCCAGCAGAAGGACTGTAAACGATGAAAAACTGTTTTTT
CASRRTVNDEKLFF
>NA|TRBJ2-3|TRBV6-1|15|TRBD1
TGTGCCAGCAGTGAATGGGACAGGGTAACAGATACGCAGTATTTT
CASSEWDRVTDTQYF
>NA|TRBJ1-1|TRBV6-6|14|NA
TGTGCCAGCAGGCCCGGACTTTTGAACACTGAAGCTTTCTTT
CASRPGLLNTEAFF
>NA|TRBJ1-2|TRBV6-6|15|NA
TGTGCCAGCAGTTACGGCAGGGGAAGTGGGTATGGCTACACCTTC
CASSYGRGSGYGYTF
>NA|TRBJ2-2|TRBV9|18|TRBD1
TGTGCCAGCAGCCCGACAGGACAGGCCCGCTTATACACCGGGGAGCTGTTTTTT
CASSPTGQARLYTGELFF
>few|TRBJ1-6|TRBV14|16|TRBD1
TGTGCCAGCAGCCTTCAGAGGACAGGTCAAAATTCACCCCTCCACTTT
CASSLQRTGQNSPLHF
>NA|TRBJ2-1|TRBV18|12|NA
TGTGCCAGCTCACCAATACTAGCATCACAGTTCTTC
CASSPILASQFF
>NA|TRBJ1-1|TRBV9|14|TRBD1
TGTGCCAGCAGCCCAGGGACAGGGCGAACTGAAGCTTTCTTT
CASSPGTGRTEAFF
>NA|TRBJ2-2|TRBV10-3|16|TRBD1
TGTGCCATAGGGGGACAGGGGGAAGGTAGCGCCGGGGAGCTGTTTTTT
CAIGGQGEGSAGELFF